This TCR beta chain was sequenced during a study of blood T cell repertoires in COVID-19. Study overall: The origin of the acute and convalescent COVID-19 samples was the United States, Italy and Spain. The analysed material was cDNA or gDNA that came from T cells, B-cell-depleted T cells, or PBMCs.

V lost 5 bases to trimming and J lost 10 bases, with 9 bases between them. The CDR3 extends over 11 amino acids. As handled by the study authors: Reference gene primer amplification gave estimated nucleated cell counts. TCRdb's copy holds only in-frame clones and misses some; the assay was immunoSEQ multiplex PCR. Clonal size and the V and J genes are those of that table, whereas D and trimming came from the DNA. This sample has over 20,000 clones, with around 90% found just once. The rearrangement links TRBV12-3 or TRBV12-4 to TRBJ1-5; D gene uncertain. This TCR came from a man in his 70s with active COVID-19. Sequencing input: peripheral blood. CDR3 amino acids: CASSNSSPQHF. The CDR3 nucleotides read TGTGCCAGCAGTAACTCCTCCCCCCAGCATTTT.